This TCR beta chain was sequenced during a study of human T cells and chemical hapten exposure. TCRdb redid the calling of the 5' RACE reads with MiXCR, one entry per CDR3 protein. The repertoire holds about 81,000 distinct CDR3 sequences, with about 16% as singletons. It was from unfractionated whole blood that total RNA was extracted. The CDR3 contains 15 residues. Germline-derived CDR1 and CDR2 are DFQATT and SNEGSKA (reference sequence). The V segment lost 2 bases and the J segment 5 bases; nucleotides outside the gene matches: 11. This clonotype was picked up a small number of times. This clonotype was sampled from a female donor in good health. The chain couples TRBV20-1 to TRBJ1-1, with 7 bases that match TRBD1. CDR3 coding DNA: TGCAGTGCTAGAAGCGGAGGGGGCGTGGTGACTGAAGCTTTCTTT. Its translation: CSARSGGGVVTEAFF.